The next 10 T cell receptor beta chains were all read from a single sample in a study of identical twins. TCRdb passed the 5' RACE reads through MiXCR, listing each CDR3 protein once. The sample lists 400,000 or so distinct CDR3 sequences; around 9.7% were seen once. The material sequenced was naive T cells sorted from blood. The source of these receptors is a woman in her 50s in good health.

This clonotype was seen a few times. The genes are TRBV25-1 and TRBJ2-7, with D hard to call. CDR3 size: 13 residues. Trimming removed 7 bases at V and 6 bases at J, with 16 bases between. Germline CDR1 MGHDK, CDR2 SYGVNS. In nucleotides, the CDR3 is TGTGCCAGCACTCAATTAGGACCTGGCGAGCAGTACTTC. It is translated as CASTQLGPGEQYF.

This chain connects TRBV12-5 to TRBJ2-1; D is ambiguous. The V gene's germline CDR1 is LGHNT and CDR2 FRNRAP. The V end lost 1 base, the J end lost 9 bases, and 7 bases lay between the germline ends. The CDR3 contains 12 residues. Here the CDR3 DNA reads TGTGCTAGTGGTTTGGCTACTACTGAGCAGTTCTTC. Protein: CASGLATTEQFF.

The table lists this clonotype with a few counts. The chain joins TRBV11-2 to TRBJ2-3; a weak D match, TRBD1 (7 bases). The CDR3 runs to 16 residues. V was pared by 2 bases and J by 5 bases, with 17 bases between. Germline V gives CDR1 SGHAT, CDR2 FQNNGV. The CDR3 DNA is TGTGCCAGCAGCTTAATGGGCGGGCAGGGGGGAGATACGCAGTATTTT. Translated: CASSLMGGQGGDTQYF.

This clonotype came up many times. CDR3 nucleotides: TGTGCCAGCAGTCTCAGCGGGAGAGATTTCACAGATACGCAGTATTTT. Translating gives CASSLSGRDFTDTQYF. The chain links TRBV12-3 or TRBV12-4 to TRBJ2-3, with 8 bases lining up with TRBD2. This CDR3 has 16 amino acids. The junction had 9 bases not matched to a gene; V was cut back by 5 bases and J by 2 bases.

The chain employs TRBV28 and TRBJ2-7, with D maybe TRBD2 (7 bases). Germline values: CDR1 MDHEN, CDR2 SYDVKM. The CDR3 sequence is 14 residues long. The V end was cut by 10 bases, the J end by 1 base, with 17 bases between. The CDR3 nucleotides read TGTGCCACTTGGGGGGGCGGGATATCCTACGAGCAGTACTTC. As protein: CATWGGGISYEQYF. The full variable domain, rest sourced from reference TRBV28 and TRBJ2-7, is DVKVTQSSRYLVKRTGEKVFLECVQDMDHENMFWYRQDPGLGLRLIYFSYDVKMKEKGDIPEGYSVSREKKERFSLILESASTNQTSMYLCATWGGGISYEQYFGPGTRLTVT.

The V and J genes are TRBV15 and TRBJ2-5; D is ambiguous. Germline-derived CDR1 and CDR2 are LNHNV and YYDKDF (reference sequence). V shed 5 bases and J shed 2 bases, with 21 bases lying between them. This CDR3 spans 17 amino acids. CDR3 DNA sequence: TGTGCCACCAGCCTCCGCATGGCCACACCAGGACAAGAGACCCAGTACTTC. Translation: CATSLRMATPGQETQYF. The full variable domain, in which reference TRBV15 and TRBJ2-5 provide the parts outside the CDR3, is DAMVIQNPRYQVTQFGKPVTLSCSQTLNHNVMYWYQQKSSQAPKLLFHYYDKDFNNEADTPDNFQSRRPNTSFCFLDIRSPGLGDTAMYLCATSLRMATPGQETQYFGPGTRLLVL.

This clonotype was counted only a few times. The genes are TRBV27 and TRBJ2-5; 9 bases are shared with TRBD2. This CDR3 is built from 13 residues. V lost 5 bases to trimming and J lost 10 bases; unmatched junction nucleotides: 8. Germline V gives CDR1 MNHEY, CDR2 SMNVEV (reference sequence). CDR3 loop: CASSLIAGASQYF. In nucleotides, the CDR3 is TGTGCCAGCAGTCTTATAGCGGGAGCGAGCCAGTACTTC.

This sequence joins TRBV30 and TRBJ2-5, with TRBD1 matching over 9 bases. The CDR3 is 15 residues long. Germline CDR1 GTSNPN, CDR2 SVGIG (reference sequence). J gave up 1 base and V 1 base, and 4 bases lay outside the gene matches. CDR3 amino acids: CAWSGTGAIQETQYF. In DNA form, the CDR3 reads TGTGCCTGGAGTGGGACAGGGGCAATCCAAGAGACCCAGTACTTC.

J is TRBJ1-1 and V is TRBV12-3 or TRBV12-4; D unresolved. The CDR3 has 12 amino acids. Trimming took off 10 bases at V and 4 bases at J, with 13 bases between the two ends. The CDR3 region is CAIIRWSTEAFF. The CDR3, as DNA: TGTGCCATCATAAGGTGGAGCACTGAAGCTTTCTTT.

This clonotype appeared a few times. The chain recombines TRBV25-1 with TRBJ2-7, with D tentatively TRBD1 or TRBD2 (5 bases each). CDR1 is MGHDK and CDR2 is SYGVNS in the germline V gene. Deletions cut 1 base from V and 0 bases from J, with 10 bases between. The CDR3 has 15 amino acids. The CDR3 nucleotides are TGTGCCAGCAGTGAATTCGGGACCAGCTCCTACGAGCAGTACTTC. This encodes CASSEFGTSSYEQYF.